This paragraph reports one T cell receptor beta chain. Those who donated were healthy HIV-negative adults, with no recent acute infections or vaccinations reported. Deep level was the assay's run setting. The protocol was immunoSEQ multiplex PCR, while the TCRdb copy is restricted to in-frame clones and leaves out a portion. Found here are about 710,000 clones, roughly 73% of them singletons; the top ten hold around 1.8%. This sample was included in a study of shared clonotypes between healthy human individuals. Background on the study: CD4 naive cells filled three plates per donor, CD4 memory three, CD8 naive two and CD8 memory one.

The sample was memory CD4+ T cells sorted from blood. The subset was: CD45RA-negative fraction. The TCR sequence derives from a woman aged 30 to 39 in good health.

CDR3 in DNA: TGTGCCTCCCGAGCGGGGGATCCCTACGAGCAGTACTTC. Amino acids: CASRAGDPYEQYF. This chain joins TRBV10-3 and TRBJ2-7, with 8 bases matching TRBD2. The CDR3 totals 13 residues. Per germline, CDR1 ENHRY and CDR2 SYGVKD. J was trimmed by 2 bases and V by 11 bases; bases with no gene match: 8.